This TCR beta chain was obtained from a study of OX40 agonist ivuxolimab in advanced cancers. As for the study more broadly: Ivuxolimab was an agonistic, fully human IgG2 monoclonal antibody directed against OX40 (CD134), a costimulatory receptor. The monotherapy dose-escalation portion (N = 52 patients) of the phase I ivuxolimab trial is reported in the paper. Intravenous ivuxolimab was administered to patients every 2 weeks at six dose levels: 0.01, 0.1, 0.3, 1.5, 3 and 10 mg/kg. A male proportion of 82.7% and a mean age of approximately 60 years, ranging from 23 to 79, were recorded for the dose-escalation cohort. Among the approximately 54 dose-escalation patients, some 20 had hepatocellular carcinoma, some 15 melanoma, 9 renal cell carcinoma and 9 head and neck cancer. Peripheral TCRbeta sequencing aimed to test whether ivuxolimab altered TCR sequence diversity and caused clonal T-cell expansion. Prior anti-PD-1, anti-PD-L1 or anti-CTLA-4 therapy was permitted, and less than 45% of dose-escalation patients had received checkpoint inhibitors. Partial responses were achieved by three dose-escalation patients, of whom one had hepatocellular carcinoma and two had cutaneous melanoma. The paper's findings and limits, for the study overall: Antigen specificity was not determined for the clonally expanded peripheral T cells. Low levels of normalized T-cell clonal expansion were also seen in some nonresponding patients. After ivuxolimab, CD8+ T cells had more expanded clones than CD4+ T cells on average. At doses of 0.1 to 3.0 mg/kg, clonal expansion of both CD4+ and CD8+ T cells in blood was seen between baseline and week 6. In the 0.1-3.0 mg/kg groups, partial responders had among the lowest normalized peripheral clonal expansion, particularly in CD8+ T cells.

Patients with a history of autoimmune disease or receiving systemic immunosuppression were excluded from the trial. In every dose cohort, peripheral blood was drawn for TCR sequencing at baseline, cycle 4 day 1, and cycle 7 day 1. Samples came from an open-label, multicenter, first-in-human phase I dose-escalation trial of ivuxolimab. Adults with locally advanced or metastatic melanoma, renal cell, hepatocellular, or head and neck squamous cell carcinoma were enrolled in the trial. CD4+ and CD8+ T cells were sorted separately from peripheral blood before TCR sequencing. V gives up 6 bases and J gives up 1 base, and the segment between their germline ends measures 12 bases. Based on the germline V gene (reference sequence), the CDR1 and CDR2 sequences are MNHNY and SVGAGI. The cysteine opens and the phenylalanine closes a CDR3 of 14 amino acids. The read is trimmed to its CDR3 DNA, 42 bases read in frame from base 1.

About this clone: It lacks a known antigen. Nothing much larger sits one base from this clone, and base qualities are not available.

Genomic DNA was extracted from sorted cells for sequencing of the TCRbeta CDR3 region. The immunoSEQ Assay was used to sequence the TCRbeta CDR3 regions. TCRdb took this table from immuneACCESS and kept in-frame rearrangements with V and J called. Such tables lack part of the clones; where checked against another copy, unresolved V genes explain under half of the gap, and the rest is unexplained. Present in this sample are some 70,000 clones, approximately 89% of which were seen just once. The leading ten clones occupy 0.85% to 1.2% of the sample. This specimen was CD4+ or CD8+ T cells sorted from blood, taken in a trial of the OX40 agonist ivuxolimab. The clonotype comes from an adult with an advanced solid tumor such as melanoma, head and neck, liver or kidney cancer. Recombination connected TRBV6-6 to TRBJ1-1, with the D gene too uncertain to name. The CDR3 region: CASSNGRGNTEAFF. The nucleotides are TGTGCCAGCAGCAACGGGCGGGGGAACACTGAAGCTTTCTTT.